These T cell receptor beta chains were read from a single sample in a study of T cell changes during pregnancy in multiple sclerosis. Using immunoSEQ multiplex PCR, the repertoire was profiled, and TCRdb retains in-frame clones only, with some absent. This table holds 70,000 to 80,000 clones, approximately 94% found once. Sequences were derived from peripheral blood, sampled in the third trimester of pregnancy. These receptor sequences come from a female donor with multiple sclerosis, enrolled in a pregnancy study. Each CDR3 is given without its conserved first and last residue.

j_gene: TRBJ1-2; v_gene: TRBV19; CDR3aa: ASSIQTGGFYGYT
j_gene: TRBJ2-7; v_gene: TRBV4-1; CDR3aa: ASSQARGYEQY
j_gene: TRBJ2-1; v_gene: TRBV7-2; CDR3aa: ASSPRSGGANEQF
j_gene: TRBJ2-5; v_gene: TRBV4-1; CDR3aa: ASSQDRFGGARGETQY
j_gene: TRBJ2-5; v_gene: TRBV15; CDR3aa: ATSRGGTSGYQETQY
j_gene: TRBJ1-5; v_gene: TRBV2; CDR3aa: ASTQQGQEPQH
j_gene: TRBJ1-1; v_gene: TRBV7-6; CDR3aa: ASSPGTGQRAF
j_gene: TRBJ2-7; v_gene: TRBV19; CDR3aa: ASSIDLYYEQY
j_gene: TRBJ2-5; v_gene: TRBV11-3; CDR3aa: ASSLGARTDQETQY
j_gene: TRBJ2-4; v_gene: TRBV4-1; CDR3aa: ASRPHSGNIQY
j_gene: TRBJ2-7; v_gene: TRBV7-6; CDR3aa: ASSLRGYEQY
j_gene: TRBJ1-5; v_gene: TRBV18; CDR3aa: ASRGGVNQPQH
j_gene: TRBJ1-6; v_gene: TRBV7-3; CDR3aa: ASSPRTGDNSPLH
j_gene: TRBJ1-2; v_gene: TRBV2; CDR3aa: ASSEVGQGQGYT
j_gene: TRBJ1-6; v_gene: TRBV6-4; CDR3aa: ASSVDTGGSPLH
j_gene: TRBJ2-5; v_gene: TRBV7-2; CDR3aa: ASSLDGGSGETQY
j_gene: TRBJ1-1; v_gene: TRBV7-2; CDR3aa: ASSGQTEAF
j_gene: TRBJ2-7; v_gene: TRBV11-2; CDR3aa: ASSLDPGSNEQY
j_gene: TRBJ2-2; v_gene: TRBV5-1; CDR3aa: ASSLQGGQDTGELF
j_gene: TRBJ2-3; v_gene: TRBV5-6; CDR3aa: ASSTTGGVADTQY
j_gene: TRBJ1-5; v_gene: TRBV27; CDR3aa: ASSLVGQATYSNQPQH
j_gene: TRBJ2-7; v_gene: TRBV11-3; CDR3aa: ASSFGRGETYEQY
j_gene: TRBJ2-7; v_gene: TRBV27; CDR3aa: ASSPAGSFSEQY
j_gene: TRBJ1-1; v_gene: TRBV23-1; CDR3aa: ASSQSILRQGGTEAF
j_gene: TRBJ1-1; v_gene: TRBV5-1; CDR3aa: ASSTQGAVGEEAF
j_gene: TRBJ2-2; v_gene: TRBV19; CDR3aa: ASRLGSGANTGELF
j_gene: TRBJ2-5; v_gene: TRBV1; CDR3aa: TSSQIQGAGETQY
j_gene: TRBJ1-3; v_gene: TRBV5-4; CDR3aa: ASSGAPGNTIY
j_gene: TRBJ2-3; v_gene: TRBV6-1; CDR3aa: ASSARTALDTQY
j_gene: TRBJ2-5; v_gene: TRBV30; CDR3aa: AWNSGGLETQY
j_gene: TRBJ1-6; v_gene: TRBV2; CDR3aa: ASSASGGSSPLH
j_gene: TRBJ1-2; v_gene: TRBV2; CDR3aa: ASNRGQGGYGYT
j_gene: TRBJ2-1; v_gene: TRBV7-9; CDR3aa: ASSPRGTSGSHLYNEQF
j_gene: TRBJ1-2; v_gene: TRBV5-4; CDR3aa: ASSARQGRGGYT
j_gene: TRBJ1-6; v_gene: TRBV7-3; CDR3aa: ASSQRDRGWSPLH
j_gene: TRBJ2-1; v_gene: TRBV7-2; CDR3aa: ASSAGRGGFYEQF
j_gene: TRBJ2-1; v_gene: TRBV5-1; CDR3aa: ASSLVGDRVNEQF
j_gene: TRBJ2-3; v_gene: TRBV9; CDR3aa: ASSVSGQANTDTQY
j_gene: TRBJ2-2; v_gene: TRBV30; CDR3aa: AWSRDTNTGELF
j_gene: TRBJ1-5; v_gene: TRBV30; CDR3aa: AWRQGAGQPQH
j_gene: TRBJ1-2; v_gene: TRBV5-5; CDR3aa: ASSWGQAVNYGYT
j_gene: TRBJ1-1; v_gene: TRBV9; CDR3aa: ASSDKISGLNTEAF
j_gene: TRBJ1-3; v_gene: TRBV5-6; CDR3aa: ASSLGAPTGNTIY
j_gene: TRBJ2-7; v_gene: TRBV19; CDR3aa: ASNAGGSNEQY
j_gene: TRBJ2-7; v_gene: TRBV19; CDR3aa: ASRPRRSSYEQY
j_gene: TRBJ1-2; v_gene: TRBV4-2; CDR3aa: ASSHRQGPNYGYT
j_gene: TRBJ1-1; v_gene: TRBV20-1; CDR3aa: SARGLKEAF
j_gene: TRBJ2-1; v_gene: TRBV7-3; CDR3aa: ASSLQPGMTYNEQF
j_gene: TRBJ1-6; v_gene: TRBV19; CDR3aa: ASSKSGQPNSPLH
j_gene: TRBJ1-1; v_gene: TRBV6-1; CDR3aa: ASSEVRGQAEAF
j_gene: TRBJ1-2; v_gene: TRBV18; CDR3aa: ASSPPFWDRDDGYT
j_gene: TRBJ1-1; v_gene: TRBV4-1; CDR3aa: ASSQDRGQGWMNTEAF
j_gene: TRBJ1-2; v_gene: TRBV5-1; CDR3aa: ASSRSTANYGYT
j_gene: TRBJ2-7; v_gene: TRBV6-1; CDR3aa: ASTRTGTTYEQY
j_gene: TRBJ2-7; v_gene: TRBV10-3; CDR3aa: AISNSYEQY